The present T cell receptor beta chain was sequenced within a study of human T cells and chemical hapten exposure (dated by TCRdb to 2020 to 2023). As for the study more broadly: Libraries were pooled for sequencing, and variation in per-sample TCR yields was attributed mainly to small differences in library volumes within the pool. The study tracked peripheral blood TCR repertoire changes in vivo during primary and secondary sensitization to the hapten diphenylcyclopropenone (DPC) in alopecia patients. From each blood RNA sample, both TCR alpha and TCR beta chains were sequenced.

What the research found in general, with its limitations: DPC sensitization did not change the number of TCRs with a frequency above 1 in 1000, and there was no evidence of changes in global repertoire structure. Repeated subsampling changed both the strength of the expansion versus patch-test correlation and the threshold at which the correlation became significant.

Library generation was performed with RACE. Sequenced using a NextSeq 500. During library preparation, unique molecular identifiers were attached to individual cDNA molecules so that TCRs could be counted in a quantitative, reproducible way. The authors processed their data as follows. Samples had a median of roughly 99,000 TCRs, with a range from about 23,224 to 750,000. V, J and CDR3 annotation of the TCR reads was carried out using the Decombinator software suite. For the PS versus PT1 abundance plots, all samples were subsampled to the same number of TCRs (28,000). Expanded TCRs were defined as absent before sensitization and observed at least eight times at the 2-week time point. In TCRdb, the public reads were trimmed at Q25 with fastp and aligned with MiXCR, with productive beta chains retained. Every entry covers one CDR3 protein and lists the most common genes and DNA from its rows. The V and J calls were determined by TCRdb, not by the authors. Here the sample has about 45,000 distinct CDR3 sequences; 4.4% occur a single time. Clones ranked in the top ten supply roughly 5.2% of the sample.

There are many counts of this clonotype. No antigen is known for it. The input lacks base qualities; no much larger clone sits a single base away. Per the publication, the time point label means: healthy volunteer bleed at 2 weeks. Unfractionated whole blood was collected in Tempus Blood RNA tubes, and total RNA was extracted from that blood. As TCR sequencing controls, 4 or 5 healthy volunteers were used, with blood taken at day 0, 2 weeks and 6 weeks. The CDR3 contains 13 residues, cysteine and phenylalanine counted. This entry keeps only the CDR3 DNA: 39 bases, framed from base 1. From a lookup of the germline V gene (reference sequence), CDR1 and CDR2 are SEHNR and FQNEAQ. Deletion took 5 bases off V and 10 bases off J, with a span of 12 bases between the germline ends.

Sequencing used whole blood. The sequence was collected from a human donor in good health. Some clones in this sample may be carry-over from other donors' samples. The rearrangement combines TRBV7-9 with TRBJ1-6; confidence is insufficient to name the D gene. The CDR3 protein: CASSLARVSPLHF. The DNA sequence is given as TGTGCCAGCAGCCTGGCGAGGGTATCACCCCTCCACTTT.